Below, one T cell receptor (beta chain) is given with its context. The sample originates from a study of blood T cell repertoires in COVID-19. Profiled with immunoSEQ multiplex PCR; TCRdb holds only in-frame clones, not every one. The table shows some 200,000 clones, with more than 75% occurring only once. The V segment lost 4 bases and the J segment 6 bases; nucleotides outside the gene matches: 10. There are 14 residues in the CDR3. The V gene's germline CDR1 is SGDLS and CDR2 YYNGEE. This sequence originates from a woman in her forties or fifties with active or convalescent COVID-19. The sequenced sample consisted of peripheral blood. This sequence joins TRBV9 and TRBJ2-7; 7 nucleotides line up with TRBD2. The CDR3 DNA reads TGTGCCAGCAGCCCCACATTCACTAGCGCCGAGCAGTACTTC. Translating gives CASSPTFTSAEQYF.